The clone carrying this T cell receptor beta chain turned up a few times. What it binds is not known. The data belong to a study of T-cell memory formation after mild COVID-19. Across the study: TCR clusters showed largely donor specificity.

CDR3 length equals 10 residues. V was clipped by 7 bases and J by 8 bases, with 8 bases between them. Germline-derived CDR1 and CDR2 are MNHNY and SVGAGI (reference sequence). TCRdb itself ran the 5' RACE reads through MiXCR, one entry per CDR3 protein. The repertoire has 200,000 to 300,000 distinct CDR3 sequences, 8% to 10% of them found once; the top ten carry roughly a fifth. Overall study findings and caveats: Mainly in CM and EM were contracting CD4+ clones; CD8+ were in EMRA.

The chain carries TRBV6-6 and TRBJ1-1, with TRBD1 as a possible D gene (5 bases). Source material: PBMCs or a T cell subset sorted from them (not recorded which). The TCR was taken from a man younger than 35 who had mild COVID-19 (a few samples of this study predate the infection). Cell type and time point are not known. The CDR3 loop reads CASNGGEAFF. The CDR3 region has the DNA TGTGCCAGCAATGGGGGGGAAGCTTTCTTT.